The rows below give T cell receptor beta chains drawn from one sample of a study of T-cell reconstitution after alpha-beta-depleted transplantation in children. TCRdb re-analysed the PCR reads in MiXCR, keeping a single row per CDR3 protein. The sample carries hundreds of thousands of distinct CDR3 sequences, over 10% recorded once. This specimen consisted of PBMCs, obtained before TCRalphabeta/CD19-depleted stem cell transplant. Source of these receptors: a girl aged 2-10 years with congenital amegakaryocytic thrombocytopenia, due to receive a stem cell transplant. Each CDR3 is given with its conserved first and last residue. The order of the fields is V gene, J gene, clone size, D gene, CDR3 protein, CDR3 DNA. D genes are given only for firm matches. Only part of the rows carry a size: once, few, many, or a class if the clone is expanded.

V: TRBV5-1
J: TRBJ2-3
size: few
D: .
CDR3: CASPLDTQYF
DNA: TGCGCCAGCCCCCTGGATACGCAGTATTTT

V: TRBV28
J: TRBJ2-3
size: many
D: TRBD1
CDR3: CASTSRTGGTDTQYF
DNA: TGTGCCAGCACTTCGAGGACAGGAGGCACAGATACGCAGTATTTT

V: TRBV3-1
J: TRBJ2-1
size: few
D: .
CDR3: CASSPTSVRYNEQFF
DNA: TGTGCCAGCAGCCCCACGAGCGTACGCTACAATGAGCAGTTCTTC

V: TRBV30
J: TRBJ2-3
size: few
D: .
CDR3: CAWSVPRGRVGDTQYF
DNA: TGTGCCTGGAGTGTACCCCGGGGCCGTGTAGGGGATACGCAGTATTTT

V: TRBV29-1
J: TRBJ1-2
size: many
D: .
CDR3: CSVQKGGGYTF
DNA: TGCAGCGTCCAAAAGGGCGGTGGCTACACCTTC

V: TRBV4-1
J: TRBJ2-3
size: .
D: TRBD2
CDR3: CASSPRGVTREGSSTDTQYF
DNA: TGCGCCAGCAGCCCGAGGGGAGTTACGCGGGAGGGCTCTAGCACAGATACGCAGTATTTT

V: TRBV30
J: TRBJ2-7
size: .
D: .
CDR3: CAWERRVPTEQYF
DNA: TGTGCCTGGGAACGGCGGGTGCCTACGGAGCAGTACTTC

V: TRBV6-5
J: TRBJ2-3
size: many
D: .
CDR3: CASSYQGSTDTQYF
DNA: TGTGCCAGCAGTTACCAGGGAAGCACAGATACGCAGTATTTT

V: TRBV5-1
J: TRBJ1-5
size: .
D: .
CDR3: CASSTRTGQPQHF
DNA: TGCGCCAGCAGCACGCGGACGGGTCAGCCCCAGCATTTT

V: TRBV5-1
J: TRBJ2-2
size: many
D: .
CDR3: CASRHELGVNTGELFF
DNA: TGCGCCAGCCGTCACGAGCTTGGGGTGAACACCGGGGAGCTGTTTTTT

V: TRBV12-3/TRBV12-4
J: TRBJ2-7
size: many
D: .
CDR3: CASSRTSRYEQYF
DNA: TGTGCCAGCAGTCGAACTAGCCGCTACGAGCAGTACTTC

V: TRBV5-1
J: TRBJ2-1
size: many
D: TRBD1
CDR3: CASSGQGVYNEQFF
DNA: TGCGCCAGCAGCGGGCAGGGGGTTTACAATGAGCAGTTCTTC

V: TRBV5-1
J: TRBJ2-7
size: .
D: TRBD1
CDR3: CASSSESVRDRDYEQYF
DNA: TGCGCCAGCAGCTCTGAGTCCGTCCGGGACAGGGACTACGAGCAGTACTTC

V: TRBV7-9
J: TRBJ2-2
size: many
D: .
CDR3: CASSLVMSGELFF
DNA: TGTGCCAGCAGCTTAGTTATGTCCGGGGAGCTGTTTTTT